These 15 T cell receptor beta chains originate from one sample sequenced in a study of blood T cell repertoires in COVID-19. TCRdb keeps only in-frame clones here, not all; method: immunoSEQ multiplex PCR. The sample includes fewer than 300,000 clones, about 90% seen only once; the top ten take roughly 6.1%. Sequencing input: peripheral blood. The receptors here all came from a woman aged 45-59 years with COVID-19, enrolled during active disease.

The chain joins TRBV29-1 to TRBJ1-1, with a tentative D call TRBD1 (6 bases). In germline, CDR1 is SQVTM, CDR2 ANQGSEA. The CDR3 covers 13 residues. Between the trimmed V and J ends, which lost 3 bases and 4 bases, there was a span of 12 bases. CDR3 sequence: CSVDIGGATEAFF. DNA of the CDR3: TGCAGCGTTGATATAGGGGGGGCCACTGAAGCTTTCTTT.

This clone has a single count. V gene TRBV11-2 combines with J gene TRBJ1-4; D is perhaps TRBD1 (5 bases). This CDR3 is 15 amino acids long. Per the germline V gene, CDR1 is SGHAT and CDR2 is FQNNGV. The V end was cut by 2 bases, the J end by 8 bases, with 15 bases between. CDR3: CASSLNGGGGEKLFF. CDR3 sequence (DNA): TGTGCCAGCAGCTTAAACGGCGGTGGGGGGGAAAAACTGTTTTTT.

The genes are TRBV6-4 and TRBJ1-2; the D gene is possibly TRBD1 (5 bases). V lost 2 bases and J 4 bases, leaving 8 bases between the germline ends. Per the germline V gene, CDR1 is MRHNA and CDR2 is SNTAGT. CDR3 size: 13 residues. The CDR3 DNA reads TGTGCCAGCAGTGACACAGGAGCCTATGGCTACACCTTC. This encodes CASSDTGAYGYTF.

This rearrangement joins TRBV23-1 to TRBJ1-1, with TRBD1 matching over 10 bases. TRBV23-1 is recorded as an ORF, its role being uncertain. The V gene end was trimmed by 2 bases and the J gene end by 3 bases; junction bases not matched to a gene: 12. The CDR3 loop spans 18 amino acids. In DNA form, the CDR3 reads TGCGCCAGCAGTCAAAGGATCGGGGGGACAGGGGCTGACACTGAAGCTTTCTTT. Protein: CASSQRIGGTGADTEAFF.

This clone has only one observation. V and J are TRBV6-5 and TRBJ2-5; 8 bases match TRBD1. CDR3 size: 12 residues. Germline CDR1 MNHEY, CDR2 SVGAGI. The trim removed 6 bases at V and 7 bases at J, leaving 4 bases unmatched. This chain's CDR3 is CASSTDRGTQYF. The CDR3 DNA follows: TGTGCCAGCAGCACCGACAGGGGGACCCAGTACTTC.

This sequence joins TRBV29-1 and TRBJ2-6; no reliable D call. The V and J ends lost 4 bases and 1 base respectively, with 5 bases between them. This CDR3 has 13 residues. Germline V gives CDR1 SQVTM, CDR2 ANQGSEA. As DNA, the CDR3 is TGCAGCGTTGTCCCGTCTGGGGCCAACGTCCTGACTTTC. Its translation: CSVVPSGANVLTF.

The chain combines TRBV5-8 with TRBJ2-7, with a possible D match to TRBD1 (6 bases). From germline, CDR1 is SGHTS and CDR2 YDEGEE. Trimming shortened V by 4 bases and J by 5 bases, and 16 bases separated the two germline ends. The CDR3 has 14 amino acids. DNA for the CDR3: TGTGCCAGCAGCCCCCGGGACAAAGTCGACGAGCAGTACTTC. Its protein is CASSPRDKVDEQYF.

DNA for the CDR3: TGTGCCAGCAGTCCCCTTCCCCCCGGATCCCAGACAGGGCAAGAGACCCAGTACTTC. Translation gives CASSPLPPGSQTGQETQYF. The rearrangement uses TRBV27 and TRBJ2-5; 7 nucleotides line up with TRBD1. Germline V gene data show CDR1 as MNHEY and CDR2 as SMNVEV (reference sequence). This CDR3 region has 19 residues. The junction had 20 bases not matched to a gene; V was cut back by 5 bases and J by 2 bases.

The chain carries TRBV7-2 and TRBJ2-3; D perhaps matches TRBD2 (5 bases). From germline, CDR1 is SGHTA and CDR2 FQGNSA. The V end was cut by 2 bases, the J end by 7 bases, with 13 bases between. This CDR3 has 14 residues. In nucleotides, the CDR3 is TGTGCCAGCAGCTTATGGCGGGCGCCCAATACGCAGTATTTT. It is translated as CASSLWRAPNTQYF.

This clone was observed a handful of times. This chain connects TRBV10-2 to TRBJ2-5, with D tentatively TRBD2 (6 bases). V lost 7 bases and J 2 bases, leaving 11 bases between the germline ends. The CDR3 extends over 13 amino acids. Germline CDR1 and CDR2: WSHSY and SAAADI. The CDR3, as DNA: TGCGCCAGCACCCCGGCGGGGCAAGAGACCCAGTACTTC. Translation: CASTPAGQETQYF.

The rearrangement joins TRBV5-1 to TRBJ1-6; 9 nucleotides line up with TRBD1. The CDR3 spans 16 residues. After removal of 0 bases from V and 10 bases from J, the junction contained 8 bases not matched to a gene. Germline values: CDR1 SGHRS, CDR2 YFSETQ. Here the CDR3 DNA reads TGCGCCAGCAGCTTGGGGGGACAGGGTGTTAAATCACCCCTCCACTTT. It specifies CASSLGGQGVKSPLHF.

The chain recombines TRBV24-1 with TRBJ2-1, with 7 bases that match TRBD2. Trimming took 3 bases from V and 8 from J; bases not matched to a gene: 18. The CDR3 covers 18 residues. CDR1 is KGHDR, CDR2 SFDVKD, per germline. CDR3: CATSDGGTTQKYTHEQFF. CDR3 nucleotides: TGTGCCACCAGTGATGGAGGGACTACCCAGAAATATACCCATGAGCAGTTCTTC.

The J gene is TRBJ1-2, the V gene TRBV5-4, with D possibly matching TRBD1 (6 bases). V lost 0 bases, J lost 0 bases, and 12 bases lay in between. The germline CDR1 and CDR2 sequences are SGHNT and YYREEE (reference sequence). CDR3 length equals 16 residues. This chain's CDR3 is CASSLGRGLANYGYTF. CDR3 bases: TGTGCCAGCAGCTTGGGCAGGGGTCTAGCTAACTATGGCTACACCTTC.

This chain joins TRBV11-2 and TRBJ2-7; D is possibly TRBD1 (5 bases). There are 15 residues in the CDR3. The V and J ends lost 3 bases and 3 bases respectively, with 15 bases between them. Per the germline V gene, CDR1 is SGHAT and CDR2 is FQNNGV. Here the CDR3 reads CASSFRATRSYEQYF. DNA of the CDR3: TGTGCCAGCAGCTTCAGGGCCACGCGAAGCTACGAGCAGTACTTC.

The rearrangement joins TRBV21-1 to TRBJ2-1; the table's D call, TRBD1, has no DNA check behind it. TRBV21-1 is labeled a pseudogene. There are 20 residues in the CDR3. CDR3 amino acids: CASSFDPGQGFVALDNEQFF. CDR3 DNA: TGTGCCAGCAGTTTTGATCCGGGACAGGGGTTCGTGGCCCTTGACAATGAGCAGTTCTTC.